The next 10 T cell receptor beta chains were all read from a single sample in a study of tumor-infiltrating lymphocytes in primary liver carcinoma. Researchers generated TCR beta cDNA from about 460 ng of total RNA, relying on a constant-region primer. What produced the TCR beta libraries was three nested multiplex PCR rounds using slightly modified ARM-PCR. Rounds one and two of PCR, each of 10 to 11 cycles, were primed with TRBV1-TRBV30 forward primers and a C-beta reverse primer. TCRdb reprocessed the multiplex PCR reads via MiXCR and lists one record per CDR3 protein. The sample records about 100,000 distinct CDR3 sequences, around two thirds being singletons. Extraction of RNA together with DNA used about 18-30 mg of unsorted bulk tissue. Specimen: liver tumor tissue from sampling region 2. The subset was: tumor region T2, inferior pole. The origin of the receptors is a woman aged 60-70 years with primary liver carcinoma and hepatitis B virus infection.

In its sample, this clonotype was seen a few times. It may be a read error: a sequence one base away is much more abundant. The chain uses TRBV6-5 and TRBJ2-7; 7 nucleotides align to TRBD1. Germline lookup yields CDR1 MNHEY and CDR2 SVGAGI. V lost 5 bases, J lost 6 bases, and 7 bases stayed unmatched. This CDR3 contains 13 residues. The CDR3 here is CASSTGARFEQYF. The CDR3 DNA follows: TGTGCCAGCAGTACAGGGGCTAGATTCGAGCAGTACTTC.

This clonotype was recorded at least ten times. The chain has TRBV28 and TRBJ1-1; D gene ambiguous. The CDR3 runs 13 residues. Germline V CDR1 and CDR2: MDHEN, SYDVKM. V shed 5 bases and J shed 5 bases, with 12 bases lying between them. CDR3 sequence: CASSPWLGTEAFF. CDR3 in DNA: TGTGCCAGCAGTCCCTGGCTGGGGACTGAAGCTTTCTTT. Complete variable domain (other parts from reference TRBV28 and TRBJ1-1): DVKVTQSSRYLVKRTGEKVFLECVQDMDHENMFWYRQDPGLGLRLIYFSYDVKMKEKGDIPEGYSVSREKKERFSLILESASTNQTSMYLCASSPWLGTEAFFGQGTRLTVV.

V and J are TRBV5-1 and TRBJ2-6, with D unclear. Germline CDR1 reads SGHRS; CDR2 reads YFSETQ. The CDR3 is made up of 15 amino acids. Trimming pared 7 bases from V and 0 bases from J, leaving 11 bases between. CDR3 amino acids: CASGKTVSGANVLTF. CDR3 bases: TGCGCCAGCGGCAAGACTGTCTCTGGGGCCAACGTCCTGACTTTC.

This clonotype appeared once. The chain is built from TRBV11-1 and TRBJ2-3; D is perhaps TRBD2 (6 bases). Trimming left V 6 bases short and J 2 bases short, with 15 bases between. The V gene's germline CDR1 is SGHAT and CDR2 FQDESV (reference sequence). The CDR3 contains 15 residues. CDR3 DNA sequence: TGTGCCAGCAGTAGTTCTTCGGGGGTCACAGATACGCAGTATTTT. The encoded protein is CASSSSSGVTDTQYF. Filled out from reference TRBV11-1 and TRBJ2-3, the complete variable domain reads EAEVAQSPRYKITEKSQAVAFWCDPISGHATLYWYRQILGQGPELLVQFQDESVVDDSQLPKDRFSAERLKGVDSTLKIQPAELGDSAMYLCASSSSSGVTDTQYFGPGTRLTVL.

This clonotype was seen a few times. The chain's CDR3 is CSASQGARGTEAFF. CDR3 DNA: TGCAGTGCTAGCCAGGGGGCCCGGGGCACTGAAGCTTTCTTT. This chain joins TRBV20-1 and TRBJ1-1; TRBD1 matches at 8 bases. Looked up from germline, CDR1 is DFQATT and CDR2 is SNEGSKA (reference sequence). After removal of 3 bases from V and 4 bases from J, the junction contained 7 bases not matched to a gene. This CDR3 has 14 amino acids.

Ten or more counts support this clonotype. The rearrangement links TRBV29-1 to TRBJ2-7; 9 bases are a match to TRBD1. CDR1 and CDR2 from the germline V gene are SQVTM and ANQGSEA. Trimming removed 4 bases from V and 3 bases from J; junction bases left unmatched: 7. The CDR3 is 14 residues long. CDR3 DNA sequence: TGCAGCGTTGTCTCCGGGACAGGGTACTACGAGCAGTACTTC. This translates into CSVVSGTGYYEQYF.

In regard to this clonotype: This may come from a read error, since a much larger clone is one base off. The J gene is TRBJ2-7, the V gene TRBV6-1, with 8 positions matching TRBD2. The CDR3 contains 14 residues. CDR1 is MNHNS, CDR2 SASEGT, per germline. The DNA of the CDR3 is TGTGCCAGCAACGTACTAGCGGCCTCCTACGAGCTGTACTTC. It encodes CASNVLAASYELYF.

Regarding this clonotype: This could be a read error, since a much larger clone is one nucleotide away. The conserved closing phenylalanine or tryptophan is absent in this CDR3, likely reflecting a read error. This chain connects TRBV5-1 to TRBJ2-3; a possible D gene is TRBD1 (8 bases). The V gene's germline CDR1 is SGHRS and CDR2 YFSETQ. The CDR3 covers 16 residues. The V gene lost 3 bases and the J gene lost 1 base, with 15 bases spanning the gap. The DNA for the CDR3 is TGCGCCAGCAGCTCTCAGGGGGCGGGAGGCACAGATACGCAGTATTAT. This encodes CASSSQGAGGTDTQYY.

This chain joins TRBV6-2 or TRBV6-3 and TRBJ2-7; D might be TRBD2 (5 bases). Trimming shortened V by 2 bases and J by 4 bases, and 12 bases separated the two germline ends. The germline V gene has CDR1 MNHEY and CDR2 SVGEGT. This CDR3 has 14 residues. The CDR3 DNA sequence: TGTGCCAGCAGTTACCTGGGAGAGTGGTACGAGCAGTACTTC. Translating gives CASSYLGEWYEQYF.

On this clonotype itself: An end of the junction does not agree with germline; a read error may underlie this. CDR3 loop: CACSQVAGGYCYTF. DNA of the CDR3: TGTGCCTGCAGCCAAGTCGCCGGGGGGTATTGCTACACCTTC. The chain employs TRBV14 and TRBJ1-2; a weak D match, TRBD1 (5 bases). The germline V gene has CDR1 SGHDN and CDR2 FVKESK. The CDR3 totals 14 residues.